Each of the 32 T cell receptor beta chains below was sequenced from the same sample in a study of blood T cell repertoires in COVID-19. Only in-frame clones appear in the TCRdb table, and some are missing; sequencing was by immunoSEQ multiplex PCR. The sample includes 300,000 to 400,000 clones, 70% to 90% of them seen just once. The sequenced material came from peripheral blood. The receptor source for this set is a woman between 50 and 59 years old with active or convalescent COVID-19.

This clone has just one count. The gene calls are TRBV30 and TRBJ1-3; D ambiguous. CDR1 is GTSNPN, CDR2 SVGIG, per germline (reference sequence). The ends were cut back, 0 bases at V and 0 bases at J, with 9 bases in the middle. This CDR3 is built from 15 residues. The CDR3 region is CAWSVARLSGNTIYF. CDR3 in DNA: TGTGCCTGGAGTGTTGCTAGGCTCTCTGGAAACACCATATATTTT.

This rearrangement joins TRBV21-1 to TRBJ1-2; the DNA was not compared with TRBD1, the D call given in the table. TRBV21-1 is reported as a pseudogene. The CDR3 runs to 15 residues. The CDR3: CASSTRDMALYGYTF. Written as DNA, the CDR3 is TGTGCCAGCAGCACACGGGACATGGCCCTCTATGGCTACACCTTC.

The chain is built from TRBV5-1 and TRBJ1-2; TRBD1 matches at 8 bases. J lost 2 bases, V lost 3 bases, and 12 bases had no gene match. The CDR3 length is 17 residues. CDR1 is SGHRS and CDR2 is YFSETQ in the germline V gene. The CDR3 protein is CASSSRTGRVSNYGYTF. CDR3 nucleotide sequence: TGCGCCAGCAGCTCTCGGACAGGGCGTGTGTCAAACTATGGCTACACCTTC. The variable domain in full, with the rest retrieved from reference TRBV5-1 and TRBJ1-2, is KAGVTQTPRYLIKTRGQQVTLSCSPISGHRSVSWYQQTPGQGLQFLFEYFSETQRNKGNFPGRFSGRQFSNSRSEMNVSTLELGDSALYLCASSSRTGRVSNYGYTFGSGTRLTVV.

The rearrangement links TRBV30 to TRBJ1-3; D uncertain. Germline CDR1 is GTSNPN and CDR2 is SVGIG (reference sequence). The CDR3 has 15 residues. The V and J ends lost 5 bases and 0 bases respectively, with 14 bases between them. CDR3 nucleotide sequence: TGTGCCTGGGTCGGGAGGGCGCACTCTGGAAACACCATATATTTT. This encodes CAWVGRAHSGNTIYF.

The chain uses TRBV30 and TRBJ2-3; 11 bases align to TRBD2. This CDR3 is 16 amino acids long. After removal of 0 bases from V and 4 bases from J, the junction contained 6 bases not matched to a gene. Germline CDR1 and CDR2: GTSNPN and SVGIG (reference sequence). CDR3 DNA sequence: TGTGCCTGGAGTGTCTCGACTAGCGGGGCCGCAGATACGCAGTATTTT. It translates to CAWSVSTSGAADTQYF.

The rearrangement joins TRBV7-3 to TRBJ2-1, with 9 bases matching TRBD2. The germline gives CDR1 SGHTA, CDR2 FQGTGA. V shed 2 bases, J shed 6 bases, and the junction held 8 bases outside the gene matches. This CDR3 has 16 residues. The CDR3 reads CASSLLAGPRVNEQFF. The CDR3 nucleotides are TGTGCCAGCAGCTTACTAGCGGGGCCACGGGTCAATGAGCAGTTCTTC. Filled out from reference TRBV7-3 and TRBJ2-1, the complete variable domain reads GAGVSQTPSNKVTEKGKYVELRCDPISGHTALYWYRQSLGQGPEFLIYFQGTGAADDSGLPNDRFFAVRPEGSVSTLKIQRTERGDSAVYLCASSLLAGPRVNEQFFGPGTRLTVL.

The V and J genes are TRBV7-2 and TRBJ2-2; a possible D gene is TRBD2 (7 bases). The germline V gene encodes CDR1 SGHTA and CDR2 FQGNSA. Between the trimmed V and J ends, which lost 4 bases and 4 bases, there was a span of 16 bases. The CDR3 has 16 residues. The CDR3 region is CASSSGGPVVTGELFF. CDR3 bases: TGTGCCAGCAGCTCCGGGGGGCCTGTCGTCACCGGGGAGCTGTTTTTT.

V and J are TRBV16 and TRBJ1-6; tentative D call: TRBD1 (5 bases). This CDR3 contains 16 residues. Trimming stripped 0 bases from V and 7 bases from J, with 13 bases between. Germline V CDR1 and CDR2: KGHSY, FQNENV. In nucleotides, the CDR3 is TGTGCCAGCAGCCAATCCGGTGGGGCACCAAATTCACCCCTCCACTTT. This codes for CASSQSGGAPNSPLHF.

The rearrangement uses TRBV5-4 and TRBJ1-2; D is perhaps TRBD1 (5 bases). V was pared by 2 bases and J by 5 bases, with 16 bases between. The CDR3 has 15 residues. Germline lookup yields CDR1 SGHNT and CDR2 YYREEE (reference sequence). Here the CDR3 DNA reads TGTGCCAGCAGCTTAGGAACCAGGGAACCATATGGCTACACCTTC. Encoded protein: CASSLGTREPYGYTF.

The chain has TRBV6-6 and TRBJ2-1, with TRBD2 matching 10 bases. Germline CDR1 reads MNHNY; CDR2 reads SVGAGI (reference sequence). This CDR3 has 14 residues. J lost 7 bases, V lost 8 bases, and 8 bases had no gene match. The CDR3 DNA follows: TGTGCCAGCGGGGAACGACTAGCGGGTAATGAGCAGTTCTTC. This codes for CASGERLAGNEQFF.

This chain joins TRBV5-1 and TRBJ2-2, with TRBD1 matching 10 bases. Germline V lookup: CDR1 SGHRS, CDR2 YFSETQ. The J segment lost 7 bases and the V segment lost 0 bases, leaving 6 bases of the junction unmatched. The CDR3 extends over 16 amino acids. CDR3 in amino acids: CASSLEGQGTGGELFF. The CDR3 coding sequence is TGCGCCAGCAGCTTGGAGGGACAGGGGACCGGCGGGGAGCTGTTTTTT.

This sequence joins TRBV6-1 and TRBJ1-5; 7 bases line up with TRBD1. CDR1 is MNHNS and CDR2 is SASEGT in the germline V gene. The CDR3 covers 17 residues. The V gene end was trimmed by 1 base and the J gene end by 7 bases; junction bases not matched to a gene: 13. In nucleotides, the CDR3 is TGTGCCAGCAGTGAAGTCCAAAGGGGGCAGACGCGGCAGCCCCAGCATTTT. Translated, it gives CASSEVQRGQTRQPQHF.

This sequence joins TRBV6-6 and TRBJ2-5; weak D call: TRBD2 (7 bases). CDR3 length equals 17 residues. With 5 bases removed from V and 2 bases from J, the gap between germline ends came to 21 bases. From germline, CDR1 is MNHNY and CDR2 SVGAGI (reference sequence). The DNA for the CDR3 is TGTGCCAGCAGTCGAGAACCTTTAAGGGGGGGACAAGAGACCCAGTACTTC. It yields the protein CASSREPLRGGQETQYF.

This rearrangement joins TRBV4-3 to TRBJ2-7; 14 bases agree with TRBD2. J gave up 3 bases and V 4 bases, and 2 bases lay outside the gene matches. There are 15 residues in the CDR3. Per germline, CDR1 LGHNA and CDR2 YSLEER. CDR3 sequence: CASSRGTSGSYEQYF. CDR3 in DNA: TGCGCCAGCAGCCGAGGGACTAGCGGGAGCTACGAGCAGTACTTC.

V usage is TRBV11-2 and J usage is TRBJ2-1; D unclear. The germline CDR1 and CDR2 sequences are SGHAT and FQNNGV. The V gene lost 5 bases and the J gene lost 2 bases, with 13 bases spanning the gap. This CDR3 contains 15 residues. CDR3 region: CASSPLNVAYNEQFF. The CDR3 DNA sequence: TGTGCCAGCAGCCCCTTAAACGTAGCCTACAATGAGCAGTTCTTC.

V is TRBV27 and J is TRBJ2-7, with D uncertain. Trimming removed 5 bases at V and 2 bases at J, with 10 bases between. Germline CDR1 is MNHEY and CDR2 is SMNVEV (reference sequence). This CDR3 region has 13 residues. The chain's CDR3 is CASSLDSAYEQYF. CDR3 in DNA: TGTGCCAGCAGTCTAGATTCGGCCTACGAGCAGTACTTC.

The rearrangement joins TRBV7-2 to TRBJ2-5; 13 bases line up with TRBD2. The junction had 3 bases not matched to a gene; V was cut back by 4 bases and J by 4 bases. The CDR3 has 15 amino acids. The V gene's germline CDR1 is SGHTA and CDR2 FQGNSA. CDR3 sequence (DNA): TGTGCCAGCAGCTGGACTAGCGGGAGTTTAGAGACCCAGTACTTC. Translating it yields CASSWTSGSLETQYF.

This sequence joins TRBV27 and TRBJ1-2, with TRBD1 as a possible D gene (6 bases). The CDR3 sequence is 13 residues long. Germline V gives CDR1 MNHEY, CDR2 SMNVEV (reference sequence). V shed 5 bases and J shed 4 bases, with 11 bases lying between them. CDR3 protein: CASSQTGSYGYTF. The CDR3, as DNA: TGTGCCAGCAGTCAAACAGGGAGCTATGGCTACACCTTC.

This clone has a handful of counts. The CDR3 DNA sequence: TGTGCCAGCAGCCCATCCCTCGACAGAAACGATGAGCAGTTCTTC. Translating gives CASSPSLDRNDEQFF. V and J are TRBV7-9 and TRBJ2-1; D is perhaps TRBD1 (5 bases). The V and J ends lost 5 bases and 8 bases respectively, with 19 bases between them. Germline lookup yields CDR1 SEHNR and CDR2 FQNEAQ (reference sequence). This CDR3 comprises 15 residues.

The chain joins TRBV7-8 to TRBJ2-3; TRBD2 aligns across 9 bases. V dropped 1 base and J dropped 0; count of bases not matched to a gene: 5. This CDR3 region has 17 residues. CDR1 and CDR2 (germline): SGHVS, FQNEAQ. For the CDR3, the DNA is TGTGCCAGCAGCTTAGTGGGACTAGCCCCAAGCACAGATACGCAGTATTTT. This sequence encodes CASSLVGLAPSTDTQYF.

This clone came up a few times. V usage is TRBV9 and J usage is TRBJ1-5, with 9 bases identical to TRBD1. CDR1 is SGDLS and CDR2 is YYNGEE in the germline V gene. CDR3 length equals 15 residues. The junction had 6 bases not matched to a gene; V was cut back by 4 bases and J by 4 bases. In nucleotides, the CDR3 is TGTGCCAGCAGCCTCCGGGACAGGGAAAATCAGCCCCAGCATTTT. Translated, it gives CASSLRDRENQPQHF.

The rearrangement joins TRBV6-5 to TRBJ2-5; 8 nucleotides align to TRBD2. The CDR3 totals 15 residues. V was pared by 7 bases and J by 2 bases, with 9 bases of the junction left unmatched. CDR1 and CDR2 from the germline V gene are MNHEY and SVGAGI. The CDR3 loop is CASKDGSGTQETQYF. The CDR3 nucleotides read TGTGCCAGCAAGGACGGTAGCGGGACGCAAGAGACCCAGTACTTC.

V gene TRBV12-5 combines with J gene TRBJ2-7; TRBD1 matches 8 bases. This CDR3 has 13 residues. V gave up 6 bases and J gave up 2 bases; unmatched junction bases: 3. The germline CDR1 and CDR2 sequences are LGHNT and FRNRAP. This CDR3 is CASGMTGAYEQYF. CDR3 in DNA: TGTGCTAGTGGCATGACAGGGGCCTACGAGCAGTACTTC.

Regarding this clone: Additional DNA sequences in this sample encode the identical CDR3. This chain uses TRBV29-1 with TRBJ1-3, with TRBD1 matching over 8 bases. V was pared by 7 bases and J by 4 bases, with 3 bases of the junction left unmatched. Germline V gene sequence: CDR1 SQVTM, CDR2 ANQGSEA. CDR3 length: 12 amino acids. The CDR3 DNA reads as TGCAGCGCCCGACAGGGGGGAAACACCATATATTTT. The encoded protein is CSARQGGNTIYF.

The V and J genes are TRBV13 and TRBJ2-5, with 7 bases lining up with TRBD2. Trimming at V came to 2 bases and at J to 4 bases, leaving 7 bases not matched to a gene. This CDR3 region has 15 residues. The V gene's germline CDR1 is PRHDT and CDR2 FYEKMQ (reference sequence). CDR3 region: CASSLRTSASETQYF. CDR3 bases: TGTGCCAGCAGCTTAAGGACTAGTGCCTCAGAGACCCAGTACTTC.

This sequence joins TRBV5-5 and TRBJ1-4; 8 bases align to TRBD1. Trimming cost V 0 bases and J 3 bases; bases outside gene matches: 7. The V gene's germline CDR1 is SGHKS and CDR2 YYEKEE (reference sequence). This CDR3 contains 17 residues. CDR3 DNA sequence: TGTGCCAGCAGCTTGGCCCTTGACAGGGGTGCTAATGAAAAACTGTTTTTT. Its protein product is CASSLALDRGANEKLFF. Based on the CDR3 plus reference TRBV5-5 and TRBJ1-4, the full variable domain is DAGVTQSPTHLIKTRGQQVTLRCSPISGHKSVSWYQQVLGQGPQFIFQYYEKEERGRGNFPDRFSARQFPNYSSELNVNALLLGDSALYLCASSLALDRGANEKLFFGSGTQLSVL.

The gene calls are TRBV30 and TRBJ2-1; possibly TRBD2 for D (6 bases). The CDR3 is 14 residues long. The germline V gene has CDR1 GTSNPN and CDR2 SVGIG (reference sequence). Deletions cut 0 bases from V and 10 bases from J, with 16 bases between. CDR3 coding DNA: TGTGCCTGGAGTGTCAAGACTAGACCAAGGGAGCAGTTCTTC. This gives the protein CAWSVKTRPREQFF.

J is TRBJ1-2 and V is TRBV3-1 (or the pseudogene TRBV3-2), with D maybe TRBD1 (6 bases). The CDR3 sequence is 14 residues long. Germline CDR1 LGHDT, CDR2 YNNKEL (reference sequence). Between the trimmed V and J ends, which lost 0 bases and 4 bases, there was a span of 9 bases. The CDR3 here is CASSQEQGGYGYTF. CDR3 in DNA: TGTGCCAGCAGCCAAGAACAGGGCGGCTATGGCTACACCTTC.

This clone was seen ten or more times. The chain links TRBV29-1 to TRBJ1-1; D might be TRBD1 (5 bases). CDR3 length equals 10 residues. Germline V gene data show CDR1 as SQVTM and CDR2 as ANQGSEA. Trimming stripped 6 bases from V and 9 bases from J, with 11 bases between. CDR3 loop: CSVWRGQAFF. The DNA for the CDR3 is TGCAGCGTATGGCGGGGCCAAGCTTTCTTT.

The CDR3 here is CASSFKDRIYGYTF. CDR3 in DNA: TGTGCCAGCAGTTTCAAGGACAGGATCTATGGCTACACCTTC. The V gene is TRBV28, the J gene TRBJ1-2; 7 nucleotides match TRBD1. The CDR3 has 14 residues. V lost 3 bases and J lost 4; bases outside the gene matches: 5. Germline loops: CDR1 MDHEN, CDR2 SYDVKM.

The rearrangement uses TRBV19 and TRBJ2-2, with a possible D match to TRBD1 (5 bases). CDR1 and CDR2 (germline): LNHDA, SQIVND (reference sequence). The CDR3 consists of 13 residues. V lost 3 bases to trimming and J lost 7 bases, with 9 bases between them. As DNA, the CDR3 is TGTGCCAGTAGTATCCCAGGGTACGGGGAGCTGTTTTTT. This translates into CASSIPGYGELFF.

This clone was observed a few times. The chain has TRBV5-1 and TRBJ2-1, with TRBD1 matching over 9 bases. Losses at the gene ends were 4 bases for V and 12 bases for J; bases not matched to a gene: 11. CDR3 length: 14 residues. Per germline, CDR1 SGHRS and CDR2 YFSETQ. The CDR3 region has the DNA TGCGCCAGCAGCCTTGATAGGACAGGGGAGGGGCAGTTCTTC. Its protein is CASSLDRTGEGQFF.